The next 13 T cell receptor beta chains were all read from a single sample in a study of T cells in Graves' hyperthyroidism and ophthalmopathy. Researchers amplified the TCR beta CDR3 regions from RNA transcripts. An initial round of RT-PCR targeting the TCR CDR3 relied on the HTBI primer set. MiXCR, run by TCRdb on the multiplex PCR reads, gives a single entry per CDR3 protein. The sample consists of 700,000 or so distinct CDR3 sequences, approximately 16% of them appearing once. The sample comprised blood. The receptors were gathered from a man between 18 and 29 years old with Graves' hyperthyroidism.

V gene TRBV25-1 combines with J gene TRBJ2-2; TRBD2 aligns across 14 bases. This CDR3 has 16 amino acids. J was trimmed by 2 bases and V by 6 bases; bases with no gene match: 2. Per germline, CDR1 MGHDK and CDR2 SYGVNS. The CDR3: CASRGTSGSNTGELFF. The CDR3 DNA is TGTGCCAGCAGAGGGACTAGCGGGAGTAACACCGGGGAGCTGTTTTTT.

The chain uses TRBV24-1 and TRBJ2-1; a possible D gene is TRBD2 (6 bases). The CDR3 is made up of 15 amino acids. Germline CDR1 reads KGHDR; CDR2 reads SFDVKD. V lost 1 base to trimming and J lost 2 bases, with 8 bases between them. CDR3 nucleotide sequence: TGTGCCACCAGTGATTTAGGGACTCCCTACAATGAGCAGTTCTTC. It specifies CATSDLGTPYNEQFF.

This chain uses TRBV20-1 with TRBJ2-1; D unclear. The germline V gene has CDR1 DFQATT and CDR2 SNEGSKA (reference sequence). Trimming stripped 3 bases from V and 5 bases from J, with 5 bases between. The CDR3 is made up of 11 amino acids. In DNA form, the CDR3 reads TGCAGTGCTAGGTCAGACAATGAGCAGTTCTTC. This codes for CSARSDNEQFF.

This clonotype was counted only a few times. This chain joins TRBV4-1 and TRBJ2-7, with no clear D. The V end was cut by 0 bases, the J end by 4 bases, with 7 bases between. Germline V CDR1 and CDR2: MGHRA, YSYEKL. The CDR3 is made up of 13 amino acids. CDR3 DNA: TGCGCCAGCAGCCAAGATAAGGGTTACGAGCAGTACTTC. Protein: CASSQDKGYEQYF.

This clonotype was counted many times. DNA of the CDR3: TGTGCCAGCAGTGTAACAACGGGACTTTCAGATACGCAGTATTTT. Protein product: CASSVTTGLSDTQYF. The V gene is TRBV6-1, the J gene TRBJ2-3; a weak D match, TRBD2 (6 bases). This CDR3 has 15 amino acids. Germline-derived CDR1 and CDR2 are MNHNS and SASEGT. V shed 4 bases and J shed 4 bases, with 15 bases lying between them.

The CDR3 region has the DNA TGTGCCAGCAGACCCCTCGACGGACTTTATCAAGAGACCCAGTACTTC. It translates to CASRPLDGLYQETQYF. V and J are TRBV6-2 or TRBV6-3 and TRBJ2-5; TRBD2 is a possible D gene (5 bases). The CDR3 is 16 residues long. Between the trimmed V and J ends, which lost 6 bases and 2 bases, there was a span of 19 bases. Per the germline V gene, CDR1 is MNHEY and CDR2 is SVGEGT.

This clonotype has at least ten counts. V and J are TRBV2 and TRBJ1-6, with 10 bases identical to TRBD1. In germline, CDR1 is SNHLY, CDR2 FYNNEI. J lost 10 bases, V lost 4 bases, and 4 bases had no gene match. The CDR3 is 14 amino acids. The chain's CDR3 is CASSAGTGVSPLHF. DNA of the CDR3: TGTGCCAGCAGTGCCGGGACAGGGGTATCACCCCTCCACTTT.

This clonotype was seen more than once but under ten times. This chain uses TRBV20-1 with TRBJ2-7, with a weak D call TRBD2 (5 bases). The CDR3 runs 12 residues. Trimming shortened V by 0 bases and J by 3 bases, and 6 bases separated the two germline ends. From germline, CDR1 is DFQATT and CDR2 SNEGSKA (reference sequence). As DNA, the CDR3 is TGCAGTGCTAGAGATACTAGCTACGAGCAGTACTTC. Translated: CSARDTSYEQYF.

The V gene is TRBV6-2 or TRBV6-3, the J gene TRBJ2-7; D is tentatively TRBD1 or TRBD2 (5 bases each). V lost 7 bases and J 0 bases, leaving 16 bases between the germline ends. Looked up from germline, CDR1 is MNHEY and CDR2 is SVGEGT. The CDR3 loop spans 15 amino acids. DNA of the CDR3: TGTGCCAGCACCAACGGGGCGGCTAGCTCCTACGAGCAGTACTTC. Translated: CASTNGAASSYEQYF.

The CDR3 protein is CASRPPGSGNTIYF. DNA for the CDR3: TGTGCCAGCAGACCCCCGGGAAGTGGAAACACCATATATTTT. The chain links TRBV7-2 to TRBJ1-3; D remains unclear. Deletions cut 6 bases from V and 3 bases from J, with 12 bases between. The germline CDR1 and CDR2 sequences are SGHTA and FQGNSA. The CDR3 contains 14 residues.

This clonotype was observed many times. The chain carries TRBV30 and TRBJ2-3; D is unresolved. CDR1 and CDR2 from the germline V gene are GTSNPN and SVGIG (reference sequence). V lost 4 bases and J lost 3, with 23 bases in between. This CDR3 has 17 amino acids. Here the CDR3 reads CAWNWVGKLSPTDTQYF. The CDR3 DNA is TGTGCCTGGAATTGGGTGGGTAAACTCTCACCAACAGATACGCAGTATTTT.

V and J are TRBV20-1 and TRBJ2-7; D might be TRBD1 (7 bases). Trimming took off 0 bases at V and 2 bases at J, with 17 bases between the two ends. The CDR3 totals 16 residues. Germline V gene sequence: CDR1 DFQATT, CDR2 SNEGSKA (reference sequence). CDR3 loop: CSARETLDRTTYEQYF. DNA of the CDR3: TGCAGTGCTAGAGAGACATTGGACAGGACTACCTACGAGCAGTACTTC.

This clonotype appeared a few times. This chain links TRBV11-3 with TRBJ2-5; TRBD2 agrees at 7 bases. The CDR3 runs to 15 residues. The trim removed 1 base at V and 4 bases at J, leaving 6 bases unmatched. Germline assignment: CDR1 SGHNT and CDR2 YENEEA. The CDR3 region has the DNA TGTGCCAGCAGCTTAGTCCCGGGAGGAGGAGAGACCCAGTACTTC. It codes for CASSLVPGGGETQYF.